This TCR beta chain was obtained from a study of T cell changes during pregnancy in multiple sclerosis. Clones were sequenced by immunoSEQ multiplex PCR, and TCRdb holds only the in-frame ones, with some missing. Among 60,000 to 90,000 clones listed, about 93% were seen once. The length of the CDR3 is 13 residues. Germline V gene lookup returns CDR1 SEHNR and CDR2 FQNEAQ (reference sequence). The germline V and J ends were trimmed by 1 base and 9 bases, with 10 bases remaining between them. This sequence originates from a female donor in good health, enrolled as a control in a pregnancy study. The chain uses TRBV7-9 and TRBJ2-4, with D perhaps matching TRBD1 (6 bases). Sequenced here: peripheral blood, sampled after pregnancy. The CDR3 reads CASSLGTESIQYF. The CDR3 bases are TGTGCCAGCAGCTTAGGGACAGAGAGCATTCAGTACTTC.